This T cell receptor (beta chain) was sequenced during a study of control samples from healthy donors and cancer patients (TCRdb year 2020). CDR1 and CDR2 are drawn from the germline V gene (reference sequence): SEHNR, FQNEAQ. The CDR3, cysteine through phenylalanine, is 17 amino acids long. The read is trimmed to its CDR3 DNA, 51 bases read in frame from base 1. V is trimmed back by 2 bases and J by 1 base, and the junction contains 7 bases that no gene match accounts for. Library construction relied on the immunoSEQ multiplex PCR assay. This immuneACCESS table, as held by TCRdb, lists in-frame sequences with V and J called but not all clones. Of the missing ones, under half trace to an unresolved V gene in checked studies; the others have no known cause. This sample holds 150,000 to 200,000 clones; around 94% were observed only once. The ten largest clones capture around 15% of the sample. A word on this clone: No antigen is known for it. No qualities accompany the bases; no much larger clone lies one base away.

This chain joins TRBV7-9 to TRBJ2-2, with 7 central nucleotides matching TRBD2. This TCR was recovered from a man aged 60 to 69 with colorectal cancer. The sample taken for sequencing was PBMCs. The CDR3 has the sequence CASSLRPGGLNTGELFF. The nucleotide sequence reads as follows: TGTGCCAGCAGCTTACGTCCGGGGGGATTGAACACCGGGGAGCTGTTTTTT.